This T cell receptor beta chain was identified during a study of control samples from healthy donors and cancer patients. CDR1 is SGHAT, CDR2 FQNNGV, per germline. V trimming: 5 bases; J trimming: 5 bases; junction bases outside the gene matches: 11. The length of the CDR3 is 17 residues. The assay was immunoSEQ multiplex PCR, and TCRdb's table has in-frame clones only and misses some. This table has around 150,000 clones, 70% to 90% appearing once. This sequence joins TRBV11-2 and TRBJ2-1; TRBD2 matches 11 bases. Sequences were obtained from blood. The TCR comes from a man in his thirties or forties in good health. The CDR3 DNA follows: TGTGCCAGCAGCCATCCTATAGCGGGGGGGTCAGACAATGAGCAGTTCTTC. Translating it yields CASSHPIAGGSDNEQFF.